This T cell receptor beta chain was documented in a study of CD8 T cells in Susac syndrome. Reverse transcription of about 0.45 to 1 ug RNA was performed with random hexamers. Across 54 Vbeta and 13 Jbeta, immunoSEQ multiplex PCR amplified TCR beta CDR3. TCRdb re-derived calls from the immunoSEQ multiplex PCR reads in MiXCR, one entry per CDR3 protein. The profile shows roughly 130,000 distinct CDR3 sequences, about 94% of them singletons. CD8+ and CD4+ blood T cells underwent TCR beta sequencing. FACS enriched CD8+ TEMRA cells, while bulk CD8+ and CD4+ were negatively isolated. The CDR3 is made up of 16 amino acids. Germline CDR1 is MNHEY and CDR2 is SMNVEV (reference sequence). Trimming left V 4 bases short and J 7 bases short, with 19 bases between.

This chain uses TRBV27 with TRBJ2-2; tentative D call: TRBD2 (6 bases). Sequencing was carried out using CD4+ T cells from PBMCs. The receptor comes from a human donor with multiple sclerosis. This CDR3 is CASSSRGRGHGGELFF. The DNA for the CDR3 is TGTGCCAGCAGTTCTAGAGGGCGGGGCCACGGCGGGGAGCTGTTTTTT.